A selection of T cell receptor beta chains follows, all from one sample in a study of PD-L1 blockade in urothelial cancer. Clones were read by immunoSEQ multiplex PCR, and TCRdb kept only the in-frame ones, dropping some. The sample lists nearly 30,000 clones; approximately 89% were seen once. This specimen consisted of PBMCs, obtained around atezolizumab (anti-PD-L1) treatment. The receptors come from a man over 45 with urothelial cancer. The CDR3 runs from the conserved cysteine through the conserved F or W. Each record gives: J gene, clone size, V gene, D gene, CDR3 protein, CDR3 DNA. The D gene is left open where the match is weak. A row's size may be missing; if present it is once, few, many or a size class.

j_call: TRBJ2-3
clone_size: once
v_call: TRBV27
d_call: -
cdr3_aa: CASSPDRAISGGDTQYF
cdr3_nt: TGTGCCAGCAGTCCCGACAGGGCGATTAGCGGTGGGGATACGCAGTATTTT

j_call: TRBJ2-2
clone_size: -
v_call: TRBV6-1
d_call: TRBD2
cdr3_aa: CASSERAGGRSTGELFF
cdr3_nt: TGTGCCAGCAGTGAGAGGGCGGGGGGGCGAAGCACCGGGGAGCTGTTTTTT

j_call: TRBJ1-5
clone_size: -
v_call: TRBV6-5
d_call: -
cdr3_aa: CASSIQGSNQPQHF
cdr3_nt: TGTGCCAGCAGCATTCAGGGGTCCAATCAGCCCCAGCATTTT

j_call: TRBJ2-1
clone_size: -
v_call: TRBV28
d_call: -
cdr3_aa: CASSSPLRVYEQFF
cdr3_nt: TGTGCCAGCAGTTCCCCGCTTCGGGTGTATGAGCAGTTCTTC

j_call: TRBJ1-1
clone_size: -
v_call: TRBV30
d_call: -
cdr3_aa: CAWRPTGNTEAFF
cdr3_nt: TGTGCCTGGAGACCTACAGGGAACACTGAAGCTTTCTTT

j_call: TRBJ2-1
clone_size: -
v_call: TRBV25-1
d_call: -
cdr3_aa: CASSEGLSQFF
cdr3_nt: TGTGCCAGCAGTGAAGGTCTTAGTCAGTTCTTC

j_call: TRBJ2-2
clone_size: -
v_call: TRBV10-3
d_call: TRBD2
cdr3_aa: CAISRGSGGANTGELFF
cdr3_nt: TGTGCCATCAGCCGAGGTAGCGGGGGGGCGAACACCGGGGAGCTGTTTTTT

j_call: TRBJ1-2
clone_size: few
v_call: TRBV7-9
d_call: -
cdr3_aa: CASSLDGAYYGYTF
cdr3_nt: TGTGCCAGCAGCTTAGATGGGGCTTACTATGGCTACACCTTC

j_call: TRBJ2-1
clone_size: -
v_call: TRBV29-1
d_call: TRBD1
cdr3_aa: CSAGQTGNEQFF
cdr3_nt: TGCAGCGCGGGACAGACGGGGAATGAGCAGTTCTTC

j_call: TRBJ1-1
clone_size: -
v_call: TRBV29-1
d_call: -
cdr3_aa: CSVVIVQGQNTEAFF
cdr3_nt: TGCAGCGTTGTAATCGTACAGGGTCAGAACACTGAAGCTTTCTTT

j_call: TRBJ1-4
clone_size: -
v_call: TRBV14
d_call: TRBD1
cdr3_aa: CASSRQGWDEKLFF
cdr3_nt: TGTGCCAGCAGCCGACAGGGGTGGGATGAAAAACTGTTTTTT

j_call: TRBJ1-2
clone_size: -
v_call: TRBV5-4
d_call: TRBD1
cdr3_aa: CASSLPGQEGALGGYTF
cdr3_nt: TGTGCCAGCAGCTTGCCGGGACAGGAGGGTGCATTGGGTGGCTACACCTTC

j_call: TRBJ2-2
clone_size: -
v_call: TRBV10-2
d_call: TRBD2
cdr3_aa: CASSKLAGETGELFF
cdr3_nt: TGCGCCAGCAGTAAACTAGCGGGAGAGACCGGGGAGCTGTTTTTT

j_call: TRBJ2-7
clone_size: -
v_call: TRBV6-5
d_call: -
cdr3_aa: CASSYSRTTSYEQYF
cdr3_nt: TGTGCCAGCAGTTACTCGCGAACTACCTCCTACGAGCAGTACTTC

j_call: TRBJ2-7
clone_size: -
v_call: TRBV12-5
d_call: TRBD1
cdr3_aa: CASGLRPRQGLNYEQYF
cdr3_nt: TGTGCTAGTGGTCTCCGCCCCAGACAGGGGCTTAACTACGAGCAGTACTTC

j_call: TRBJ2-7
clone_size: medium-sized
v_call: TRBV11-2
d_call: -
cdr3_aa: CASSFGGLAYEQYF
cdr3_nt: TGTGCCAGCAGCTTCGGGGGGCTCGCCTACGAGCAGTACTTC

j_call: TRBJ1-5
clone_size: once
v_call: TRBV27
d_call: -
cdr3_aa: CASSFTGMAGPQHF
cdr3_nt: TGTGCCAGCAGTTTTACGGGTATGGCCGGGCCCCAGCATTTT

j_call: TRBJ2-1
clone_size: -
v_call: TRBV5-1
d_call: TRBD1
cdr3_aa: CASSPGQGVLDEQFF
cdr3_nt: TGCGCCAGCAGCCCGGGACAGGGGGTCCTGGATGAGCAGTTCTTC

j_call: TRBJ2-7
clone_size: -
v_call: TRBV6-5
d_call: TRBD2
cdr3_aa: CASSYGLAGRTEQYF
cdr3_nt: TGTGCCAGCAGTTACGGGCTAGCGGGACGGACCGAGCAGTACTTC

j_call: TRBJ2-7
clone_size: -
v_call: TRBV5-1
d_call: TRBD2
cdr3_aa: CASSPGSGSSYEQYF
cdr3_nt: TGCGCCAGCAGCCCCGGGAGCGGGAGCTCCTACGAGCAGTACTTC

j_call: TRBJ2-5
clone_size: -
v_call: TRBV4-3
d_call: TRBD2
cdr3_aa: CASSQGKRGQETQYF
cdr3_nt: TGCGCCAGCAGCCAAGGGAAGCGGGGCCAAGAGACCCAGTACTTC

j_call: TRBJ2-3
clone_size: -
v_call: TRBV28
d_call: TRBD2
cdr3_aa: CASRFSSGRASDTQYF
cdr3_nt: TGTGCCAGCAGATTTAGTAGCGGGAGGGCCTCAGATACGCAGTATTTT

j_call: TRBJ2-5
clone_size: -
v_call: TRBV19
d_call: TRBD1
cdr3_aa: CASSVGTGRGETQYF
cdr3_nt: TGTGCCAGTAGTGTCGGGACAGGGCGAGGGGAGACCCAGTACTTC

j_call: TRBJ2-2
clone_size: -
v_call: TRBV25-1
d_call: -
cdr3_aa: CASKQGGAGELFF
cdr3_nt: TGTGCCAGCAAACAAGGGGGGGCCGGGGAGCTGTTTTTT

j_call: TRBJ2-5
clone_size: -
v_call: TRBV6-5
d_call: -
cdr3_aa: CASSSEETQYF
cdr3_nt: TGTGCCAGTTCTAGCGAAGAGACCCAGTACTTC

j_call: TRBJ1-1
clone_size: -
v_call: TRBV10-2
d_call: TRBD1
cdr3_aa: CASNTPGQGREAFF
cdr3_nt: TGCGCCAGCAATACACCGGGACAGGGACGTGAAGCTTTCTTT

j_call: TRBJ2-3
clone_size: -
v_call: TRBV7-6
d_call: -
cdr3_aa: CASSLVTSTDTQYF
cdr3_nt: TGTGCCAGCAGCTTAGTGACTAGCACAGATACGCAGTATTTT

j_call: TRBJ2-1
clone_size: -
v_call: TRBV10-3
d_call: TRBD2
cdr3_aa: CAITISGGAVNEQFF
cdr3_nt: TGTGCCATCACCATTAGCGGGGGGGCGGTCAATGAGCAGTTCTTC

j_call: TRBJ1-1
clone_size: few
v_call: TRBV4-1
d_call: -
cdr3_aa: CASSQDLDRNTEAFF
cdr3_nt: TGCGCCAGCAGCCAAGATTTGGACAGAAACACTGAAGCTTTCTTT

j_call: TRBJ2-5
clone_size: -
v_call: TRBV12-5
d_call: TRBD1
cdr3_aa: CASGWTGGFQETQYF
cdr3_nt: TGTGCTAGTGGATGGACAGGGGGTTTCCAAGAGACCCAGTACTTC

j_call: TRBJ2-2
clone_size: -
v_call: TRBV15
d_call: TRBD2
cdr3_aa: CATSRDPAGTNAGELFF
cdr3_nt: TGTGCCACCAGCAGAGATCCCGCAGGGACTAACGCCGGGGAGCTGTTTTTT

j_call: TRBJ1-5
clone_size: -
v_call: TRBV16
d_call: -
cdr3_aa: CASSQSRGSSNQPQHF
cdr3_nt: TGTGCCAGCAGCCAATCGCGGGGCTCTAGCAATCAGCCCCAGCATTTT

j_call: TRBJ2-1
clone_size: -
v_call: TRBV7-9
d_call: TRBD2
cdr3_aa: CASSSTTSATSNEQFF
cdr3_nt: TGTGCCAGCAGCTCAACTACTAGCGCCACGTCCAATGAGCAGTTCTTC

j_call: TRBJ2-6
clone_size: -
v_call: TRBV4-3
d_call: TRBD2
cdr3_aa: CASSQGLAGSGANVLTF
cdr3_nt: TGCGCCAGCAGCCAAGGACTAGCGGGCTCTGGGGCCAACGTCCTGACTTTC

j_call: TRBJ2-1
clone_size: -
v_call: TRBV27
d_call: -
cdr3_aa: CASSLLQSDEQFF
cdr3_nt: TGTGCCAGCAGTTTATTACAGTCGGATGAGCAGTTCTTC

j_call: TRBJ2-3
clone_size: once
v_call: TRBV5-8
d_call: TRBD2
cdr3_aa: CASSLEAGASTDTQYF
cdr3_nt: TGTGCCAGCAGCTTGGAAGCGGGGGCTAGCACAGATACGCAGTATTTT

j_call: TRBJ1-1
clone_size: -
v_call: TRBV5-5
d_call: TRBD1
cdr3_aa: CASSWGDRQNTEAFF
cdr3_nt: TGTGCCAGCAGCTGGGGGGACAGACAGAACACTGAAGCTTTCTTT

j_call: TRBJ1-5
clone_size: -
v_call: TRBV19
d_call: -
cdr3_aa: CASSIAPPENQPQHF
cdr3_nt: TGTGCCAGTAGTATAGCGCCCCCAGAAAATCAGCCCCAGCATTTT

j_call: TRBJ2-7
clone_size: few
v_call: TRBV2
d_call: -
cdr3_aa: CASSEGQTFVAYEQYF
cdr3_nt: TGTGCCAGCAGTGAAGGTCAAACTTTTGTCGCCTACGAGCAGTACTTC

j_call: TRBJ1-2
clone_size: -
v_call: TRBV11-2
d_call: -
cdr3_aa: CASSPPWTDGYTF
cdr3_nt: TGTGCCAGCAGCCCTCCCTGGACAGACGGCTACACCTTC

j_call: TRBJ1-1
clone_size: -
v_call: TRBV5-1
d_call: TRBD1
cdr3_aa: CASSSFPGQGTTEAFF
cdr3_nt: TGCGCCAGCAGCTCCTTCCCGGGACAGGGTACCACTGAAGCTTTCTTT

j_call: TRBJ2-2
clone_size: -
v_call: TRBV7-3
d_call: TRBD2
cdr3_aa: CASSFLSSGTTGELFF
cdr3_nt: TGTGCCAGCAGCTTTCTTTCTAGCGGGACTACCGGGGAGCTGTTTTTT

j_call: TRBJ2-2
clone_size: -
v_call: TRBV2
d_call: TRBD1
cdr3_aa: CASPATGRTGELFF
cdr3_nt: TGTGCCAGCCCGGCGACAGGGCGCACCGGGGAGCTGTTTTTT

j_call: TRBJ1-6
clone_size: -
v_call: TRBV9
d_call: TRBD1
cdr3_aa: CASSVEGQWNSPLHF
cdr3_nt: TGTGCCAGCAGCGTAGAGGGACAGTGGAATTCACCCCTCCACTTT

j_call: TRBJ1-2
clone_size: -
v_call: TRBV27
d_call: TRBD1
cdr3_aa: CASSRGTGYPYGYTF
cdr3_nt: TGTGCCAGCAGCAGGGGGACAGGGTACCCCTATGGCTACACCTTC

j_call: TRBJ2-1
clone_size: -
v_call: TRBV4-1
d_call: TRBD2
cdr3_aa: CASSQVLAGSTEQFF
cdr3_nt: TGCGCCAGCAGCCAAGTGCTAGCGGGGTCAACAGAGCAGTTCTTC

j_call: TRBJ2-3
clone_size: once
v_call: TRBV6-5
d_call: TRBD2
cdr3_aa: CASSQLAGGADTQYF
cdr3_nt: TGTGCCAGCAGTCAACTAGCGGGGGGTGCAGATACGCAGTATTTT

j_call: TRBJ2-3
clone_size: -
v_call: TRBV29-1
d_call: -
cdr3_aa: CSGAGDTQYF
cdr3_nt: TGCAGCGGGGCTGGAGATACGCAGTATTTT

j_call: TRBJ2-1
clone_size: -
v_call: TRBV30
d_call: -
cdr3_aa: CAWSASTTLSYNEQFF
cdr3_nt: TGTGCCTGGAGCGCAAGTACTACGTTATCCTACAATGAGCAGTTCTTC

j_call: TRBJ2-5
clone_size: -
v_call: TRBV6-1
d_call: TRBD1
cdr3_aa: CASRRTGAETQYF
cdr3_nt: TGTGCCAGCAGGAGGACAGGGGCGGAGACCCAGTACTTC